Each of the 10 T cell receptor beta chains below was sequenced from the same sample in a study of shared clonotypes between healthy human individuals. Profiled with immunoSEQ multiplex PCR; TCRdb holds only in-frame clones, not every one. The table includes roughly 1 million clones, about 76% detected once. Sequencing was carried out using memory CD4+ T cells sorted from blood. This sample's subset: CD45RA-negative fraction. The receptors were sampled from a man between 18 and 29 years old in good health.

This chain connects TRBV19 to TRBJ2-7; tentative D call: TRBD1 (6 bases). Germline V gene sequence: CDR1 LNHDA, CDR2 SQIVND (reference sequence). CDR3 size: 15 residues. The germline V and J ends were trimmed by 5 bases and 0 bases, with 14 bases remaining between them. The CDR3 protein is CASSHTGPPSYEQYF. The CDR3 DNA sequence: TGTGCCAGTAGTCATACAGGGCCCCCCTCCTACGAGCAGTACTTC.

The chain joins TRBV7-2 to TRBJ1-5, with a tentative D call TRBD1 (6 bases). CDR3 length: 16 residues. Per germline, CDR1 SGHTA and CDR2 FQGNSA. Trimming cost V 4 bases and J 7 bases, with 20 bases left between them. The CDR3 region has the DNA TGTGCCAGCAGCTATAAGCGGGGGGGGCTAAGACAGCCCCAGCATTTT. This encodes CASSYKRGGLRQPQHF.

This clone was seen more than once but under ten times. The chain joins TRBV6-1 to TRBJ2-3, with D hard to call. The V gene's germline CDR1 is MNHNS and CDR2 SASEGT. The V end was cut by 7 bases, the J end by 0 bases, with 11 bases between. The CDR3 has 14 amino acids. The CDR3 spells CASNEPASTDTQYF. In nucleotides, the CDR3 is TGTGCCAGCAACGAACCGGCTAGCACAGATACGCAGTATTTT.

The chain joins TRBV28 to TRBJ1-1; D is possibly TRBD1 (5 bases). CDR1 is MDHEN and CDR2 is SYDVKM in the germline V gene. The V gene lost 3 bases and the J gene lost 4 bases, with 9 bases spanning the gap. This CDR3 contains 13 residues. Written as DNA, the CDR3 is TGTGCCAGCAGTTTTTCCGGGGGCACTGAAGCTTTCTTT. This sequence encodes CASSFSGGTEAFF.

The chain recombines TRBV9 with TRBJ2-4, with no clear D. With 2 bases removed from V and 2 bases from J, the gap between germline ends came to 8 bases. The germline CDR1 and CDR2 sequences are SGDLS and YYNGEE. The CDR3 covers 14 residues. The CDR3 sequence is CASSVDGSKNIQYF. The CDR3 bases are TGTGCCAGCAGCGTTGACGGCTCCAAAAACATTCAGTACTTC.

This clone has a handful of counts. The V and J genes are TRBV19 and TRBJ1-2; a weak D match, TRBD1 (5 bases). The CDR3 covers 14 residues. Per the germline V gene, CDR1 is LNHDA and CDR2 is SQIVND (reference sequence). V was trimmed by 5 bases and J by 4 bases, leaving 14 bases between them. Here the CDR3 reads CASSATTDSYGYTF. In DNA, the CDR3 is TGTGCCAGTAGTGCCACGACAGACTCCTATGGCTACACCTTC.

This chain uses TRBV2 with TRBJ2-7, with D unclear. Trimming stripped 5 bases from V and 0 bases from J, with 17 bases between. Germline V gene lookup returns CDR1 SNHLY and CDR2 FYNNEI. The CDR3 length is 16 residues. The DNA of the CDR3 is TGTGCCAGCAGTCCTCGGGCAGTCCAGCTCTCCTACGAGCAGTACTTC. This gives the protein CASSPRAVQLSYEQYF.

The chain joins TRBV7-9 to TRBJ2-2; D tentatively fits TRBD1 or TRBD2 (5 bases each). This CDR3 has 16 residues. Germline lookup yields CDR1 SEHNR and CDR2 FQNEAQ (reference sequence). V was pared by 2 bases and J by 5 bases, with 15 bases between. The CDR3, as DNA: TGTGCCAGCAGCTTAAATAATTTGGGGGTTACCGGGGAGCTGTTTTTT. It encodes CASSLNNLGVTGELFF.

Here the CDR3 DNA reads TGTGCCAGCAGTCCCCATAGCGGGAGTCGTTATGAGCAGTTCTTC. It yields the protein CASSPHSGSRYEQFF. V is TRBV7-2 and J is TRBJ2-1; 9 nucleotides align to TRBD2. The germline V gene has CDR1 SGHTA and CDR2 FQGNSA. The CDR3 is made up of 15 amino acids. Germline trimming cut 6 bases from V and 8 bases from J; bases unmatched to any gene: 11.

The J gene is TRBJ2-1, the V gene TRBV14, with D perhaps matching TRBD2 (6 bases). Germline CDR1 and CDR2: SGHDN and FVKESK. Trimming left V 0 bases short and J 9 bases short, with 12 bases between. The CDR3 has 14 amino acids. CDR3 in DNA: TGTGCCAGCAGCCAAGATCCCTTGGGGGGTGAGCAGTTCTTC. This gives the protein CASSQDPLGGEQFF. Together with reference TRBV14 and TRBJ2-1, the CDR3 gives the full variable domain: EAGVTQFPSHSVIEKGQTVTLRCDPISGHDNLYWYRRVMGKEIKFLLHFVKESKQDESGMPNNRFLAERTGGTYSTLKVQPAELEDSGVYFCASSQDPLGGEQFFGPGTRLTVL.